This T cell receptor (beta chain) was identified during a study of human T cells and chemical hapten exposure. The sample's time point: patch test 2, 6 weeks after DPC sensitization. Treatment in this sample: therapeutic diphenylcyclopropenone sensitization with weekly scalp DPC. The CDR3 is 17 residues long. Germline lookup yields CDR1 MNHNY and CDR2 SVGAGI (reference sequence). With V trimmed by 5 bases and J by 0 bases, 10 bases remained unmatched. In the study's own analysis: Per sample, the median was 95,638 TCRs, with values from around 20,000 to 690,000. TCRdb passed the RACE reads through MiXCR, listing each CDR3 protein once. The V and J calls were not made by the authors but by TCRdb's processing. The sample carries about 350,000 distinct CDR3 sequences, about 6% recorded once. This clonotype was observed a few times.

The sample in question was whole blood, obtained in connection with sensitization to the hapten diphenylcyclopropenone (DPC). The clonotype originates from a woman younger than 30 with alopecia areata. Some clones in this sample may be carry-over from other donors' samples. This chain links TRBV6-6 with TRBJ1-3; 7 bases match TRBD1. The CDR3 loop reads CASSLRQGGGSGNTIYF. The CDR3 DNA sequence: TGTGCCAGCAGTCTCCGACAGGGTGGGGGCTCTGGAAACACCATATATTTT.